The next 11 T cell receptor beta chains were all read from a single sample in a study of blood T cell repertoires in COVID-19 (dated by TCRdb to about 2020). Libraries came from the immunoSEQ multiplex PCR assay. The source is immuneACCESS, and TCRdb retained only in-frame sequences with V and J called. Part of the clones is not carried over; for the studies checked, unresolved V genes explain less than half of this, and the remainder is unexplained. This sample lists over 250,000 clones; approximately 89% were detected once. Of the sample, roughly 10% is held by the ten largest clones. What was sequenced was peripheral blood. These receptors were collected from a woman in her 70s with COVID-19, enrolled during active disease.

The chain couples TRBV10-3 to TRBJ1-2; D remains unclear. Germline CDR1 ENHRY, CDR2 SYGVKD. V lost 5 bases and J lost 2, with 12 bases in between. This CDR3 has 14 amino acids. As DNA, the CDR3 is TGTGCCATCAGTCCCGCCGACGGGAACTATGGCTACACCTTC. It is translated as CAISPADGNYGYTF.

This sequence joins TRBV5-1 and TRBJ2-2, with 9 bases fitting TRBD2. The ends lost 6 bases at V and 3 bases at J; junction bases unmatched: 3. CDR1 and CDR2 from the germline V gene are SGHRS and YFSETQ. The CDR3 consists of 14 residues. The CDR3 nucleotides are TGCGCCAGCATAGCGGGAGCGGACACCGGGGAGCTGTTTTTT. Translated: CASIAGADTGELFF.

Only a few counts were recorded for this clone. V is TRBV7-2 and J is TRBJ2-7; maybe TRBD1 (6 bases). CDR1 and CDR2 (germline): SGHTA, FQGNSA. There are 18 residues in the CDR3. Trimming took 3 bases from V and 3 from J, leaving 24 bases between them. The CDR3 DNA sequence: TGTGCCAGCAGCTTGAGAAGGGGGAGAGCTAGCAGGGACTACGAGCAGTACTTC. Amino acids: CASSLRRGRASRDYEQYF.

The chain recombines TRBV4-3 with TRBJ1-2, with D possibly TRBD1 on 6 matching bases. V was trimmed by 2 bases and J by 2 bases, leaving 12 bases between them. This CDR3 has 15 amino acids. Germline loops: CDR1 LGHNA, CDR2 YSLEER. The CDR3 region has the DNA TGCGCCAGCAGCCAAACCCCCGGACAGAACTATGGCTACACCTTC. This encodes CASSQTPGQNYGYTF.

V and J are TRBV6-1 and TRBJ2-7; D unresolved. The CDR3 length is 14 residues. The germline V gene encodes CDR1 MNHNS and CDR2 SASEGT. Trimming left V 1 base short and J 0 bases short, with 7 bases between. The CDR3 is CASSEDSYSYEQYF. CDR3 bases: TGTGCCAGCAGTGAAGACAGCTACTCCTACGAGCAGTACTTC.

The chain links TRBV19 to TRBJ1-5; tentative D call: TRBD1 (5 bases). CDR1 is LNHDA and CDR2 is SQIVND in the germline V gene (reference sequence). V lost 0 bases, J lost 4 bases, and 10 bases lay in between. The CDR3 contains 15 residues. DNA for the CDR3: TGTGCCAGTAGTATAGACGGACAAGGGAATCAGCCCCAGCATTTT. It translates to CASSIDGQGNQPQHF.

For this clone: A read error may account for a junction end that differs from germline. The CDR3 sequence: CASSPQQGTDEKLFF. The CDR3 bases are TGTGCCAGCTCACCACAGCAGGGAACTGATGAAAAACTGTTTTTT. The chain couples TRBV18 to TRBJ1-4; tentative D call: TRBD1 (5 bases). Germline CDR1 KGHSH, CDR2 LQKENI. The CDR3 has 15 amino acids.

This chain uses TRBV6-1 with TRBJ2-3; 9 bases fit TRBD2. Trimming took 3 bases from V and 3 from J; bases not matched to a gene: 10. Germline CDR1 reads MNHNS; CDR2 reads SASEGT. The CDR3 has 17 amino acids. CDR3 residues: CASSELFGLAGTDTQYF. The DNA for the CDR3 is TGTGCCAGCAGTGAGCTGTTTGGGCTAGCGGGGACAGATACGCAGTATTTT.

This chain connects TRBV6-2 or TRBV6-3 to TRBJ2-5; 13 bases are a match to TRBD2. V was pared by 5 bases and J by 5 bases, with 8 bases of the junction left unmatched. There are 16 residues in the CDR3. Germline V gene lookup returns CDR1 MNHEY and CDR2 SVGEGT. The DNA of the CDR3 is TGTGCCAGCAGTCCACAACTAGCGGGAGGGCGGGAGACCCAGTACTTC. Translating gives CASSPQLAGGRETQYF.

The chain has TRBV5-1 and TRBJ2-1; tentatively, D is TRBD2 (6 bases). The germline V gene encodes CDR1 SGHRS and CDR2 YFSETQ. V lost 4 bases, J lost 0 bases, and 14 bases lay in between. This CDR3 region has 16 residues. The CDR3 nucleotides read TGCGCCAGCAGCGTCCGTAGCGGCCTCTCCTACAATGAGCAGTTCTTC. Protein sequence: CASSVRSGLSYNEQFF.

Here the CDR3 DNA reads TGTGCCAGCAGCCTACTAGCGGGGCCCTCCTACAATGAGCAGTTCTTC. Translating gives CASSLLAGPSYNEQFF. The V and J genes are TRBV7-3 and TRBJ2-1, with TRBD2 matching 10 bases. Trimming at V came to 5 bases and at J to 0 bases, leaving 4 bases not matched to a gene. Germline loops: CDR1 SGHTA, CDR2 FQGTGA. CDR3 length: 16 residues.